This T cell receptor beta chain was profiled in a study of cytomegalovirus exposure and HLA in healthy donors (dated by TCRdb to about 2017). General notes on the study: In an earlier analysis of approximately 640 of the donors, about 270 Gb of sequence data and approximately 120 million unique TCR beta sequences from about 179 million T cells were reported. An early release that covered approximately 600 HLA-typed donors contained approximately 300 gigabases of sequencing data and tens of millions of unique TCR sequences. Of the 350 to 450 genotyped donors, 81% were placed in the genetic ancestry cluster associated with self-reported Caucasian donors. The study was designed to test whether signatures of past pathogen exposure could be identified by cataloging public T cell receptors. The study profiled the T cell repertoires of under 850 subjects by immunosequencing and related them to cytomegalovirus serostatus. In addition to the first cohort of several hundred subjects, a separate validation cohort of 120 different subjects was used. To predict cytomegalovirus infection status, the study combined high-throughput TCR immunosequencing, statistical association of individual TCRs with disease status, and machine learning. A later analysis re-analyzed previously published TCR beta repertoires from 500 to 700 donors and added high-resolution HLA genotyping to study TCR occurrence patterns. The later analysis used no new phenotypic data to find candidate immune exposures, relying instead on TCR beta sequences and their occurrence across donors. An earlier analysis of some 500 of the donors used high-throughput TCR beta sequencing to judge whether each TCR beta V gene segment behaved as functional or pseudogenic. Alongside the repertoire data, information on donor age, sex, ethnicity and CMV serostatus was compiled. Genome-wide SNP genotypes for about three fifths of the 666 donors were used in a later genetic analysis, which treated that subset as a discovery cohort. All discovery cohort repertoires had been generated on a single sequencing platform. Class I and class II HLA loci were covered by the typing at four-digit resolution. Typing coverage varied by locus: about 629-630 donors for A, B, C, DRB1 and DQB1; 500 to 550 for DQA1; some 610 for DPA1; fewer than 480 for DPB1. Five DR-DQ haplotypes were handled as single units for association and clustering, since linkage in the cohort was strong. Among a few hundred genotyped donors of the cohort, an average of 235,054 unique TCR beta nucleotide sequences were sequenced per donor, about a sixth of them non-productive. The paper as a whole reports these results and caveats: The presence/absence analyses assumed that sequencing depth was roughly uniform across donors, and that assumption may not be true. According to a later analysis, most CMV-associated TCR beta chains appeared to be HLA-restricted, and the HLA associations seemed to be driven largely by CMV exposure. According to a later analysis, parvovirus B19, influenza, CMV and Epstein-Barr virus appeared linked to several top co-occurrence clusters. CMV serostatus was the only immune exposure information available for the cohort. A further reported finding was that TCR beta sequences accurately predicted the HLA-A and HLA-B alleles for most subjects in the first cohort. It was suggested by the authors that the approach could potentially be generalized to other disease states and immunological phenotypes. In a later genetic analysis, a missense DCLRE1C variant was associated with V-gene and J-gene trimming of TCR beta chains, and the association was replicated in an independent cohort. Because counts were too low, roughly 18 rarely observed V segments, including chromosome 9 orphons, were left out of the earlier analysis of 587 of the donors. Cytomegalovirus status was reported to be diagnosed by the classifier with high specificity and sensitivity in both the original and validation cohorts. Compared with the roughly 710-donor mean, donors in an Asian-associated ancestry cluster had fewer N-insertions in productive TCRs, according to a later genetic analysis. At a false discovery rate of 0.05, a later analysis linked under 20,000 TCR beta sequences to specific HLA alleles. Correlated functional status among segregating V segments might be attributable to linkage disequilibrium, but an unknown experimental factor could not be ruled out. In a later analysis, HLA-associated TCR beta chains were found to be more clonally expanded and to have lower generation probabilities than equally common non-associated chains. Broadly in line with IMGT annotations, most TCR beta V segments showed up in productive rearrangements about 90% or about 30% of the time in an earlier analysis of 587 of the donors. A total of some 180 TCR beta chains were listed by the study as associated with cytomegalovirus. Across donors, most TCR sequences were observed very rarely, whereas some public TCRs were present in many individuals. Only TCR beta chains were sequenced in this cohort, and the absence of alpha or paired-chain data limited detectable features. A cluster of highly shared sequence variants was judged likely to be a technical artifact of the sequencing pipeline. Some IMGT-functional V segments, including TRBV6-2 and TRBV6-3, could not be distinguished by the 87-base-pair reads and were therefore excluded. According to a later analysis, TCR association rates differed among HLA loci, with DRB1 alleles showing the most associated TCRs and HLA-C alleles showing the fewest. In vitro tests confirmed that three of the cytomegalovirus-associated TCR beta chains recognize cytomegalovirus antigens. When HLA alleles, especially DR and DQ, strongly co-occurred, TCR associations were difficult to assign to individual alleles. HLA typing was unavailable for some donors at each locus, so association tests used only the typed subset.

V is trimmed back by 4 bases and J by 4 bases, and the junction contains 10 bases that no gene match accounts for. Counted from cysteine to phenylalanine, this CDR3 has 15 amino acids. Solely the CDR3 DNA is kept, with 45 bases framed from the first base. CDR1 is given as GTSNPN and CDR2 as SVGIG, both from the germline V gene (reference sequence). The receptor library was made with the immunoSEQ multiplex PCR assay. For the multiplex PCR, a mixture combining 60 forward primers for TCR Vbeta segments and 13 reverse primers for TCR Jbeta segments was used. A multiplex PCR assay on genomic DNA amplified the CDR3 region of rearranged TCR beta genes. The amplified TCR beta libraries were sequenced on the Illumina HiSeq System as 87-base-pair reads. The published analysis was carried out like this. In a later analysis, about 80 million unique TCR beta chains were counted across the roughly 610 repertoires, and about 9.9 million of these chains were shared by at least two donors. To remove PCR and sequencing errors, raw reads were error-corrected and collapsed into unique sequences using a nearest-neighbor algorithm that merged closely related sequences. Alignment of CDR3 sequences to IMGT reference sequences was used to assign V, D and J gene segments. Each retained sequence needed at least a six-nucleotide match to both a V gene segment and a J gene segment. Rearrangements were classified as productive when the CDR3 lacked stop codons and remained in frame with V and J, and all other rearrangements were classified as non-productive. CDR3 was defined according to IMGT convention as the region running from the second conserved V-encoded cysteine to the conserved J-encoded phenylalanine. In an earlier analysis of around 600 of the donors, sequences lacking an unambiguous match to a single V gene segment were excluded. In an earlier analysis of a few hundred of the donors, a V segment was called functional when productive rearrangements were above 56.7%, and segregating when the standard deviation between donors exceeded 5%. To diagnose cytomegalovirus status from the catalog of TCR beta chain sequences, a statistical classification framework was built. In a later analysis, V and J genes were assigned by comparing TCR nucleotide sequences against IMGT/GENE-DB human TR gene sequences. Using the TCRdist pipeline, a later analysis assigned CDR3 sequences along with most-parsimonious VDJ recombination scenarios. In a later analysis, each TCR beta chain was defined by its CDR3 amino acid sequence together with its V-gene family, and reads lacking a unique V-gene family were excluded. As a way to deal with suspected cross-contamination and a sequencing artifact, a later analysis dropped 450 to 700 nucleotide sequences that were highly shared and had low generation probability. A later analysis calculated a clonal expansion index for each public chain from normalized within-repertoire ranks of inferred template counts. In a later analysis, generation probabilities were computed with a VDJ recombination model fitted to out-of-frame rearrangements, and the resulting probabilities were checked against IGoR. In a later analysis, hypergeometric tests were used to score TCR-TCR, TCR-HLA and TCR-CMV co-occurrence, with a repertoire-size bias correction applied to TCR pairs. False discovery rates were estimated in a later analysis by permuting HLA or CMV assignments 20 times. In a later analysis, co-occurring TCRs were grouped with DBSCAN, and TCRdist sequence similarity was added when clustering was performed within HLA-allele-positive subsets. For co-occurrence clustering, repertoires with fewer than 30,000 or more than 120,000 public chains were excluded, along with about five repertoires with anomalous nucleotide sharing. Not all clones reach the TCRdb copy of this immuneACCESS table, which keeps in-frame sequences only. Checked studies attribute under half of the gap to unresolved V genes and leave the rest unexplained. The V and J calls and clone size come from that table; D and trimming were worked out from the DNA. The sample contains about 140,000 clones, approximately 80% of them found a single time. 2% to 2.5% of the sample lies in the top ten.

This clone was seen more than once but under ten times. It lacks a known antigen. Base qualities are missing; no much larger clone stands one base away. In total, around 600 healthy bone marrow donors made up the cohort. At the time of sampling, every cohort member was nominally healthy, though immune exposures that went unrecorded were likely present. The donor tested CMV seronegative and was one of the 352 seronegative cohort members. A peripheral blood sample was collected from each donor, and TCR beta sequencing was performed on peripheral blood mononuclear cells. The Qiagen DNeasy Blood Extraction Kit was used to extract genomic DNA from the blood cell samples.

The sequence came from a man aged 50-60 years in good health and CMV-seronegative. What was sequenced was PBMCs. This receptor chain uses TRBV30 and TRBJ2-1; TRBD2 lines up with 7 middle nucleotides. The CDR3 is CAWNGGSIKYNEQFF. The nucleotide sequence reads as follows: TGTGCCTGGAATGGCGGGAGTATTAAATACAATGAGCAGTTCTTC.